This TCR beta chain came from a study of blood T cell repertoires in COVID-19. About the research overall: PBMCs, B-cell-depleted T cells, or T cells were the source of the cDNA or gDNA that made up the material.

This clone appeared once. The assay was immunoSEQ multiplex PCR, and TCRdb's table has in-frame clones only and misses some. The sample consists of 200,000 to 250,000 clones, nearly 90% of them appearing once. The cohort comprised adults aged about 18 to 100 years residing in approximately 25 US areas. Assignment of participants to cohorts was predicated upon participant-reported clinical history. A PCR-confirmed or clinician-diagnosed COVID-19 case had contacted exposed participants within 2 weeks of entry. J was trimmed by 1 base and V by 2 bases; bases with no gene match: 7. The CDR3 is made up of 18 amino acids. The germline CDR1 and CDR2 sequences are LNHDA and SQIVND (reference sequence).

The source of this sequence is a man aged 30-40 years who had been exposed to COVID-19. The V call is TRBV19, the J call TRBJ2-1; 11 nucleotides line up with TRBD2. The material sequenced was PBMCs or T cells enriched from blood (not recorded which). The CDR3 nucleotides are TGTGCCAGTAGTATACAACTAGCGGGGGTTACTTCCTACAATGAGCAGTTCTTC. This gives the protein CASSIQLAGVTSYNEQFF.